These T cell receptor beta chains were read from a single sample in a study of human T cells and chemical hapten exposure. TCRdb reprocessed the RACE reads via MiXCR and lists one record per CDR3 protein. The table has approximately 110,000 distinct CDR3 sequences, less than 45% seen once; the top ten hold more than 2.5%. This specimen was whole blood, taken in connection with sensitization to the hapten diphenylcyclopropenone (DPC). The receptors derive from a man aged 35 to 55 with alopecia areata. Some clones in this sample may be carry-over from other donors' samples. CDR3s include the opening cysteine and the closing phenylalanine or tryptophan. D genes are given only for firm matches. Clone size is given for some rows only: seen once, a few or many times, or a class if the clone is expanded.

D gene: -
V gene: TRBV5-1
J gene: TRBJ2-7
clone size: -
CDR3 length: 13
CDR3 protein: CASSSGDMKEEYF
CDR3 DNA: TGCGCCAGCAGCTCCGGGGACATGAAGGAGGAGTACTTC

D gene: -
V gene: TRBV29-1
J gene: TRBJ2-3
clone size: -
CDR3 length: 15
CDR3 protein: CSVAIGGGGTDTQYF
CDR3 DNA: TGCAGCGTCGCTATAGGGGGGGGTGGCACAGATACGCAGTATTTT

D gene: -
V gene: TRBV5-5
J gene: TRBJ1-6
clone size: few
CDR3 length: 15
CDR3 protein: CASSLWGPGESPLHF
CDR3 DNA: TGTGCCAGCAGCTTGTGGGGGCCTGGGGAATCACCCCTCCACTTT

D gene: -
V gene: TRBV10-3
J gene: TRBJ1-4
clone size: -
CDR3 length: 15
CDR3 protein: CAISGSGKTNEKLFF
CDR3 DNA: TGTGCCATCAGTGGATCCGGCAAGACTAATGAAAAACTGTTTTTT

D gene: -
V gene: TRBV18
J gene: TRBJ2-7
clone size: -
CDR3 length: 15
CDR3 protein: CASSPQAIYVGEQYF
CDR3 DNA: TGTGCCAGCTCACCACAGGCGATTTATGTGGGGGAGCAGTACTTC

D gene: -
V gene: TRBV24-1
J gene: TRBJ2-3
clone size: few
CDR3 length: 16
CDR3 protein: CATSDSGTASTDTQYF
CDR3 DNA: TGTGCCACCAGTGATTCCGGGACGGCCAGCACAGATACGCAGTATTTT

D gene: TRBD1
V gene: TRBV29-1
J gene: TRBJ1-1
clone size: -
CDR3 length: 13
CDR3 protein: CSVTDRVNTEAFF
CDR3 DNA: TGCAGCGTTACTGACAGGGTGAACACTGAAGCTTTCTTT

D gene: -
V gene: TRBV9
J gene: TRBJ2-7
clone size: few
CDR3 length: 14
CDR3 protein: CASSPRSGSYEQYF
CDR3 DNA: TGTGCCAGCAGCCCACGTTCGGGTTCCTACGAGCAGTACTTC

D gene: -
V gene: TRBV20-1
J gene: TRBJ1-1
clone size: once
CDR3 length: 13
CDR3 protein: CSATRDAATEAFF
CDR3 DNA: TGCAGCGCCACCCGGGACGCAGCCACTGAAGCTTTCTTT

D gene: TRBD2
V gene: TRBV6-2/TRBV6-3
J gene: TRBJ2-1
clone size: -
CDR3 length: 15
CDR3 protein: CASSFSGRLGNEQFF
CDR3 DNA: TGTGCCAGCAGTTTTAGCGGGAGACTCGGGAATGAGCAGTTCTTC

D gene: -
V gene: TRBV7-2
J gene: TRBJ2-7
clone size: few
CDR3 length: 16
CDR3 protein: CASSFHSGTLFYEQYF
CDR3 DNA: TGTGCCAGCAGCTTCCACTCCGGGACTCTCTTCTACGAGCAGTACTTC

D gene: -
V gene: TRBV12-3/TRBV12-4
J gene: TRBJ2-7
clone size: -
CDR3 length: 16
CDR3 protein: CASSFQPMGRAYEQYF
CDR3 DNA: TGTGCCAGCAGTTTTCAGCCAATGGGAAGGGCCTACGAGCAGTACTTC

D gene: TRBD1
V gene: TRBV20-1
J gene: TRBJ1-6
clone size: few
CDR3 length: 14
CDR3 protein: CSAWTGDRDSPLHF
CDR3 DNA: TGCAGTGCGTGGACAGGGGATCGGGATTCACCCCTCCACTTT

D gene: -
V gene: TRBV3-1
J gene: TRBJ1-4
clone size: -
CDR3 length: 15
CDR3 protein: CASSQDAASREKLFF
CDR3 DNA: TGTGCCAGCAGCCAAGATGCGGCGTCGAGGGAAAAACTGTTTTTT

D gene: -
V gene: TRBV7-2
J gene: TRBJ2-3
clone size: once
CDR3 length: 14
CDR3 protein: CASSAPGGPDTQYF
CDR3 DNA: TGTGCCAGCAGCGCGCCCGGGGGCCCAGATACGCAGTATTTT

D gene: -
V gene: TRBV3-1
J gene: TRBJ1-2
clone size: -
CDR3 length: 14
CDR3 protein: CASSQDHLVSGYTF
CDR3 DNA: TGTGCCAGCAGCCAAGATCACCTGGTCAGTGGCTACACCTTC

D gene: -
V gene: TRBV6-2/TRBV6-3
J gene: TRBJ2-1
clone size: few
CDR3 length: 16
CDR3 protein: CASSSRQVGAYNEQFF
CDR3 DNA: TGTGCCAGCAGTTCTAGACAGGTGGGAGCCTACAATGAGCAGTTCTTC

D gene: -
V gene: TRBV3-1
J gene: TRBJ2-2
clone size: -
CDR3 length: 15
CDR3 protein: CASSLVGPNTGELFF
CDR3 DNA: TGTGCCAGCAGCCTTGTGGGACCTAACACCGGGGAGCTGTTTTTT

D gene: TRBD2
V gene: TRBV2
J gene: TRBJ2-1
clone size: -
CDR3 length: 16
CDR3 protein: CASSGTSGSSYNEQFF
CDR3 DNA: TGTGCCAGCAGTGGGACTAGCGGCAGCTCCTACAATGAGCAGTTCTTC

D gene: -
V gene: TRBV29-1
J gene: TRBJ2-7
clone size: few
CDR3 length: 14
CDR3 protein: CSVAPESGGYEQYF
CDR3 DNA: TGCAGCGTTGCGCCCGAGTCGGGCGGCTACGAGCAGTACTTC

D gene: -
V gene: TRBV9
J gene: TRBJ1-1
clone size: few
CDR3 length: 15
CDR3 protein: CASSEGVGPGTEAFF
CDR3 DNA: TGTGCCAGCAGCGAGGGGGTAGGTCCGGGAACTGAAGCTTTCTTT

D gene: TRBD1
V gene: TRBV7-9
J gene: TRBJ1-1
clone size: once
CDR3 length: 14
CDR3 protein: CASSLSGGNTEAFF
CDR3 DNA: TGTGCCAGCAGCTTATCAGGGGGCAACACTGAAGCTTTCTTT

D gene: TRBD1
V gene: TRBV29-1
J gene: TRBJ2-5
clone size: -
CDR3 length: 15
CDR3 protein: CSVVGTGTSTETQYF
CDR3 DNA: TGCAGCGTTGTAGGGACAGGAACGTCCACAGAGACCCAGTACTTC

D gene: -
V gene: TRBV27
J gene: TRBJ2-1
clone size: -
CDR3 length: 16
CDR3 protein: CASSLGEGFFYNEQFF
CDR3 DNA: TGTGCCAGCAGTTTAGGTGAGGGATTTTTCTACAATGAGCAGTTCTTC

D gene: TRBD1
V gene: TRBV6-2/TRBV6-3
J gene: TRBJ1-5
clone size: -
CDR3 length: 18
CDR3 protein: CASTSRTGGDRNNQPQHF
CDR3 DNA: TGTGCCAGCACCTCCAGGACAGGGGGCGATCGGAACAATCAGCCCCAGCATTTT

D gene: TRBD1
V gene: TRBV7-9
J gene: TRBJ2-1
clone size: -
CDR3 length: 13
CDR3 protein: CASGGQTYNEQFF
CDR3 DNA: TGTGCCAGCGGGGGACAGACCTACAATGAGCAGTTCTTC

D gene: -
V gene: TRBV7-3
J gene: TRBJ1-1
clone size: -
CDR3 length: 13
CDR3 protein: CASSVDRNTEAFF
CDR3 DNA: TGTGCCAGCAGCGTGGACAGGAACACTGAAGCTTTCTTT

D gene: -
V gene: TRBV5-6
J gene: TRBJ2-2
clone size: -
CDR3 length: 14
CDR3 protein: CASLFLGAGGELFF
CDR3 DNA: TGTGCCAGCCTCTTCTTGGGGGCGGGCGGGGAGCTGTTTTTT

D gene: -
V gene: TRBV2
J gene: TRBJ1-5
clone size: -
CDR3 length: 14
CDR3 protein: CASSLDGLNQPQHF
CDR3 DNA: TGTGCCAGCAGCCTGGACGGACTCAATCAGCCCCAGCATTTT

D gene: -
V gene: TRBV18
J gene: TRBJ1-2
clone size: -
CDR3 length: 14
CDR3 protein: CASSPLDSNYGYTF
CDR3 DNA: TGTGCCAGCTCACCACTCGACAGTAACTATGGCTACACCTTC

D gene: TRBD1
V gene: TRBV29-1
J gene: TRBJ1-1
clone size: -
CDR3 length: 15
CDR3 protein: CSVEDRAGGVTEAFF
CDR3 DNA: TGCAGCGTTGAAGATCGGGCAGGGGGTGTAACTGAAGCTTTCTTT

D gene: TRBD1
V gene: TRBV7-9
J gene: TRBJ2-3
clone size: -
CDR3 length: 16
CDR3 protein: CASSYTGGITTDTQYF
CDR3 DNA: TGTGCCAGCAGCTACACAGGGGGCATAACCACAGATACGCAGTATTTT

D gene: TRBD2
V gene: TRBV2
J gene: TRBJ2-1
clone size: -
CDR3 length: 15
CDR3 protein: CASTMAGVPGNEQFF
CDR3 DNA: TGTGCCAGCACTATGGCGGGAGTCCCCGGCAATGAGCAGTTCTTC